This T cell receptor beta chain derives from a study of control samples from healthy donors and cancer patients. Trimming pared 3 bases from V and 1 base from J, leaving 13 bases between. The germline CDR1 and CDR2 sequences are MNHEY and SMNVEV (reference sequence). This CDR3 region has 15 residues. The data were produced by immunoSEQ multiplex PCR, yet TCRdb's version contains in-frame clones alone and is incomplete. The sample lists about 130,000 clones, around 92% occurring once. The chain recombines TRBV27 with TRBJ2-7, with D possibly matching TRBD2 (5 bases). The receptor comes from a woman aged 45-59 years in good health. Source material: blood. For the CDR3, the DNA is TGTGCCAGCAGTTTTGAAGTAGGCGGGTCCTACGAGCAGTACTTC. It codes for CASSFEVGGSYEQYF.